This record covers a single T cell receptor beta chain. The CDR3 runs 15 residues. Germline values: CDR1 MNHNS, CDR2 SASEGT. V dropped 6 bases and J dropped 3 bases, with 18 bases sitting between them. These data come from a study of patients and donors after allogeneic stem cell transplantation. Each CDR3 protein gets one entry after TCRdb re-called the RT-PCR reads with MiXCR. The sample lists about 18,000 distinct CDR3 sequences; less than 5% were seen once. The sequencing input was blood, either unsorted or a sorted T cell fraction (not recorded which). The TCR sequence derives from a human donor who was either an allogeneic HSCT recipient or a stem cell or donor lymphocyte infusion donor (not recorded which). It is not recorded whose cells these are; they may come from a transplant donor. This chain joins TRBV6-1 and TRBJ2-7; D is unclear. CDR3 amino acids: CASSLSLIKGYEQYF. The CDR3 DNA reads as TGTGCCAGCAGCCTGAGCCTAATTAAGGGCTACGAGCAGTACTTC.